These T cell receptor beta chains were read from a single sample in a study of blood T cell repertoires in COVID-19. TCRdb's table, derived via immunoSEQ multiplex PCR, lists solely in-frame clones and lacks some. Among hundreds of thousands of clones listed, approximately 88% were seen once. Sequenced input: peripheral blood. The source of these receptors is a man in his forties with acute or convalescent COVID-19. Both conserved end residues are part of each CDR3. The order of the fields is CDR3 protein, CDR3 DNA, J gene, clone size, V gene, D gene. D genes are given only for firm matches. The size field is filled for only some rows; it gives once, few, many or a size class.

CDR3aa: CASRTTGQETQYF
CDR3nt: TGCGCCAGCAGAACGACAGGGCAAGAGACCCAGTACTTC
j_gene: TRBJ2-5
abundance: NA
v_gene: TRBV5-1
d_gene: TRBD1

CDR3aa: CASSSRGLDEQFF
CDR3nt: TGCGCCAGCAGCTCCAGGGGGTTGGATGAGCAGTTCTTC
j_gene: TRBJ2-1
abundance: NA
v_gene: TRBV4-1
d_gene: TRBD1

CDR3aa: CAWTPPGGLYGYTF
CDR3nt: TGTGCCTGGACCCCCCCAGGGGGACTCTATGGCTACACCTTC
j_gene: TRBJ1-2
abundance: once
v_gene: TRBV30
d_gene: TRBD1

CDR3aa: CASSPRDNPYNYGYTF
CDR3nt: TGTGCCAGCAGCCCCAGGGACAACCCCTATAACTATGGCTACACCTTC
j_gene: TRBJ1-2
abundance: NA
v_gene: TRBV2
d_gene: NA

CDR3aa: CATNDRVFPRNTIYF
CDR3nt: TGTGCCACCAACGACCGGGTCTTTCCTCGAAACACCATATATTTT
j_gene: TRBJ1-3
abundance: once
v_gene: TRBV2
d_gene: NA

CDR3aa: CASSVGTGGRTGELFF
CDR3nt: TGTGCCAGCAGCGTCGGGACAGGGGGTCGCACCGGGGAGCTGTTTTTT
j_gene: TRBJ2-2
abundance: few
v_gene: TRBV5-6
d_gene: TRBD1

CDR3aa: CASSQSSGTGTLAFF
CDR3nt: TGTGCCAGCAGCCAAAGTTCCGGGACAGGGACTTTAGCTTTCTTT
j_gene: TRBJ1-1
abundance: NA
v_gene: TRBV3-1/TRBV3-2
d_gene: TRBD1

CDR3aa: CASSQDRDQPQHF
CDR3nt: TGTGCCAGCAGCCAAGATCGGGATCAGCCCCAGCATTTT
j_gene: TRBJ1-5
abundance: once
v_gene: TRBV3-1/TRBV3-2
d_gene: NA

CDR3aa: CASTPQGGTGNTIYF
CDR3nt: TGTGCCAGCACCCCCCAAGGCGGGACCGGAAACACCATATATTTT
j_gene: TRBJ1-3
abundance: NA
v_gene: TRBV7-2
d_gene: NA

CDR3aa: CASSAVAASTEAFF
CDR3nt: TGTGCCAGCAGCGCAGTAGCGGCGAGTACTGAAGCTTTCTTT
j_gene: TRBJ1-1
abundance: NA
v_gene: TRBV9
d_gene: NA

CDR3aa: CADEGGEGQGTHGYTF
CDR3nt: TGTGCCGATGAGGGGGGGGAGGGACAGGGTACTCATGGCTACACCTTC
j_gene: TRBJ1-2
abundance: NA
v_gene: TRBV2
d_gene: TRBD1

CDR3aa: CASSLALSVSYNEQFF
CDR3nt: TGTGCCAGCAGCTTAGCGTTGTCTGTTTCCTACAATGAGCAGTTCTTC
j_gene: TRBJ2-1
abundance: NA
v_gene: TRBV7-9
d_gene: NA

CDR3aa: CASSFINRGYGYTF
CDR3nt: TGTGCCAGCAGTTTTATAAACAGAGGGTATGGCTACACCTTC
j_gene: TRBJ1-2
abundance: NA
v_gene: TRBV28
d_gene: NA

CDR3aa: CASSLAGGASNQPQHF
CDR3nt: TGTGCCAGCAGCTTAGCTGGGGGGGCAAGCAATCAGCCCCAGCATTTT
j_gene: TRBJ1-5
abundance: NA
v_gene: TRBV7-8
d_gene: NA

CDR3aa: CASSLYLIRGTARNTEAFF
CDR3nt: TGCGCCAGCAGCTTGTATTTGATCCGTGGCACAGCCAGAAACACTGAAGCTTTCTTT
j_gene: TRBJ1-1
abundance: NA
v_gene: TRBV5-1
d_gene: NA

CDR3aa: CASSRGQGGPDTQYF
CDR3nt: TGCGCCAGCAGCCGAGGACAGGGCGGTCCTGATACGCAGTATTTT
j_gene: TRBJ2-3
abundance: NA
v_gene: TRBV5-1
d_gene: TRBD1

CDR3aa: CAISEFGASEAFF
CDR3nt: TGTGCCATCAGTGAGTTCGGTGCTTCTGAAGCTTTCTTT
j_gene: TRBJ1-1
abundance: NA
v_gene: TRBV10-3
d_gene: NA

CDR3aa: CASSRQGVGQPQHF
CDR3nt: TGTGCCAGCAGCAGACAGGGAGTAGGTCAGCCCCAGCATTTT
j_gene: TRBJ1-5
abundance: NA
v_gene: TRBV28
d_gene: TRBD1

CDR3aa: CASSVQGPAGPDTQYF
CDR3nt: TGTGCCAGCAGCGTACAGGGGCCCGCAGGCCCAGATACGCAGTATTTT
j_gene: TRBJ2-3
abundance: NA
v_gene: TRBV11-1
d_gene: TRBD1

CDR3aa: CTSSLGTGVPYEQYF
CDR3nt: TGTACCAGCAGCTTAGGGACAGGGGTCCCCTACGAGCAGTACTTC
j_gene: TRBJ2-7
abundance: NA
v_gene: TRBV7-3
d_gene: TRBD1

CDR3aa: CASSFGQNNQPQHF
CDR3nt: TGTGCCAGCAGCTTTGGACAGAACAATCAGCCCCAGCATTTT
j_gene: TRBJ1-5
abundance: NA
v_gene: TRBV7-2
d_gene: NA

CDR3aa: CASSVVAGELFF
CDR3nt: TGCGCCAGCAGCGTCGTAGCCGGGGAGCTGTTTTTT
j_gene: TRBJ2-2
abundance: NA
v_gene: TRBV4-1
d_gene: NA

CDR3aa: CASSNSGYGYTF
CDR3nt: TGTGCCAGCAGTAACAGTGGCTATGGCTACACCTTC
j_gene: TRBJ1-2
abundance: NA
v_gene: TRBV6-2/TRBV6-3
d_gene: NA

CDR3aa: CARTYLPGLVDEQYF
CDR3nt: TGTGCCAGAACGTACCTTCCGGGACTAGTAGACGAGCAGTACTTC
j_gene: TRBJ2-7
abundance: NA
v_gene: TRBV19
d_gene: TRBD2

CDR3aa: CASGRLDWVFSQPQHF
CDR3nt: TGTGCCAGCGGGCGGCTGGACTGGGTTTTTAGTCAGCCCCAGCATTTT
j_gene: TRBJ1-5
abundance: NA
v_gene: TRBV21-1
d_gene: NA

CDR3aa: CASSPRQGSYEQYF
CDR3nt: TGTGCCAGCAGCCCTCGGCAGGGATCCTACGAGCAGTACTTC
j_gene: TRBJ2-7
abundance: NA
v_gene: TRBV9
d_gene: NA

CDR3aa: CASSYPDRGPGKNIQYF
CDR3nt: TGTGCCAGCAGTTACCCTGACAGGGGACCCGGCAAAAACATTCAGTACTTC
j_gene: TRBJ2-4
abundance: NA
v_gene: TRBV6-2/TRBV6-3
d_gene: TRBD1

CDR3aa: CASSQDPGGGPPSYEQYF
CDR3nt: TGTGCCAGCAGCCAAGATCCTGGCGGGGGGCCCCCCTCCTACGAGCAGTACTTC
j_gene: TRBJ2-7
abundance: NA
v_gene: TRBV3-1/TRBV3-2
d_gene: TRBD2

CDR3aa: CASSQEWTVNYGYTF
CDR3nt: TGCGCCAGCAGCCAAGAGTGGACAGTTAACTATGGCTACACCTTC
j_gene: TRBJ1-2
abundance: NA
v_gene: TRBV4-3
d_gene: NA

CDR3aa: CASIQTGTGWYGYTF
CDR3nt: TGTGCCAGCATCCAGACCGGGACAGGCTGGTATGGCTACACCTTC
j_gene: TRBJ1-2
abundance: once
v_gene: TRBV28
d_gene: TRBD1

CDR3aa: CASSSGLGGADTQYF
CDR3nt: TGTGCCAGCAGCTCGGGACTAGGGGGCGCAGATACGCAGTATTTT
j_gene: TRBJ2-3
abundance: once
v_gene: TRBV9
d_gene: NA

CDR3aa: CASSLTGRQHRELFF
CDR3nt: TGTGCCAGCAGCTTAACCGGGAGGCAACACCGGGAGCTGTTTTTT
j_gene: TRBJ2-2
abundance: NA
v_gene: TRBV7-3
d_gene: TRBD2

CDR3aa: CASSLSSSGMIYEQYF
CDR3nt: TGTGCCAGCAGCTTGAGTAGTAGCGGGATGATCTACGAGCAGTACTTC
j_gene: TRBJ2-7
abundance: NA
v_gene: TRBV5-4
d_gene: TRBD2

CDR3aa: CASSLGASGRLEDTQYF
CDR3nt: TGCGCCAGCAGCTTGGGGGCTAGCGGGAGGTTGGAAGATACGCAGTATTTT
j_gene: TRBJ2-3
abundance: NA
v_gene: TRBV5-1
d_gene: TRBD2

CDR3aa: CASSLGLAGGIEQFF
CDR3nt: TGTGCCAGCAGCTTGGGACTAGCGGGAGGAATTGAGCAGTTCTTC
j_gene: TRBJ2-1
abundance: NA
v_gene: TRBV11-1
d_gene: TRBD2

CDR3aa: CASSLRTGAYEQYF
CDR3nt: TGTGCCAGCAGCTTAAGGACAGGGGCCTACGAGCAGTACTTC
j_gene: TRBJ2-7
abundance: once
v_gene: TRBV7-2
d_gene: TRBD1

CDR3aa: CAGHRDSKDEQYF
CDR3nt: TGTGCCGGACACCGGGACAGTAAAGACGAGCAGTACTTC
j_gene: TRBJ2-7
abundance: NA
v_gene: TRBV30
d_gene: TRBD1

CDR3aa: CASSYAAGVGEQYF
CDR3nt: TGTGCCAGCAGTTACGCGGCAGGGGTGGGAGAGCAGTACTTC
j_gene: TRBJ2-7
abundance: NA
v_gene: TRBV6-5
d_gene: NA

CDR3aa: CSVGLRQGNYGYTF
CDR3nt: TGCAGCGTTGGGTTGCGACAGGGAAACTATGGCTACACCTTC
j_gene: TRBJ1-2
abundance: NA
v_gene: TRBV29-1
d_gene: TRBD1

CDR3aa: CASSLAGYTGELFF
CDR3nt: TGTGCCAGCAGTTTGGCCGGGTACACCGGGGAGCTGTTTTTT
j_gene: TRBJ2-2
abundance: NA
v_gene: TRBV28
d_gene: NA

CDR3aa: CASSQETAGGRAVYEAFF
CDR3nt: TGCGCCAGCAGCCAAGAGACGGCGGGGGGAAGGGCGGTTTATGAAGCTTTCTTT
j_gene: TRBJ1-1
abundance: NA
v_gene: TRBV4-1
d_gene: NA

CDR3aa: CASSLEAGSGSPLHF
CDR3nt: TGCGCCAGCAGCTTGGAAGCGGGTTCCGGCTCACCCCTCCACTTT
j_gene: TRBJ1-6
abundance: NA
v_gene: TRBV5-1
d_gene: NA

CDR3aa: CASSRTGTGNTIYF
CDR3nt: TGCGCCAGCAGCCGCACAGGGACTGGAAACACCATATATTTT
j_gene: TRBJ1-3
abundance: NA
v_gene: TRBV4-1
d_gene: NA

CDR3aa: CASSKGQAERYNEQFF
CDR3nt: TGTGCCAGCAGTAAGGGACAGGCCGAACGTTACAATGAGCAGTTCTTC
j_gene: TRBJ2-1
abundance: NA
v_gene: TRBV7-8
d_gene: TRBD1

CDR3aa: CASSSRQGAGEQYF
CDR3nt: TGCGCCAGCAGCTCCAGACAGGGGGCGGGCGAGCAGTACTTC
j_gene: TRBJ2-7
abundance: NA
v_gene: TRBV5-1
d_gene: TRBD1

CDR3aa: CASSLAGGDSPGYTF
CDR3nt: TGCGCCAGCAGCTTGGCTGGGGGCGATTCACCTGGCTACACCTTC
j_gene: TRBJ1-2
abundance: NA
v_gene: TRBV5-1
d_gene: NA

CDR3aa: CASSSGPTPLAGVGEQYF
CDR3nt: TGTGCCAGCAGCTCCGGCCCTACCCCACTAGCGGGAGTGGGGGAGCAGTACTTC
j_gene: TRBJ2-7
abundance: few
v_gene: TRBV11-2
d_gene: TRBD2

CDR3aa: CASSWTSGTYNEQFF
CDR3nt: TGTGCCAGCAGCTGGACTAGCGGGACCTACAATGAGCAGTTCTTC
j_gene: TRBJ2-1
abundance: NA
v_gene: TRBV11-1
d_gene: TRBD2

CDR3aa: CATSREPYSEAFF
CDR3nt: TGTGCCACCAGCAGGGAACCCTACAGCGAAGCTTTCTTT
j_gene: TRBJ1-1
abundance: once
v_gene: TRBV15
d_gene: NA